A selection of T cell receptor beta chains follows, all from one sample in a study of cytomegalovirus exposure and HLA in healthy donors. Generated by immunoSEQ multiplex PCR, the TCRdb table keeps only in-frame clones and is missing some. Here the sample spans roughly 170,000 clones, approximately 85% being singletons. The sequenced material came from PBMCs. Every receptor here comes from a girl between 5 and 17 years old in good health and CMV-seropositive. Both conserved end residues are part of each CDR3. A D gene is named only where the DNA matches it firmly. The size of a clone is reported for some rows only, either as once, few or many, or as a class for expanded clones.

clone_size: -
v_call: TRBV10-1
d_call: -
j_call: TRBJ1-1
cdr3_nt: TGCGCCAGCAGTGAAGTCGGCACTGAAGCTTTCTTT
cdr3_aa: CASSEVGTEAFF

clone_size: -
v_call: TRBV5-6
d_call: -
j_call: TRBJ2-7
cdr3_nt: TGTGCCAGCAGCGCCGACTATATTTCCTACGAGCAGTACTTC
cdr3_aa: CASSADYISYEQYF

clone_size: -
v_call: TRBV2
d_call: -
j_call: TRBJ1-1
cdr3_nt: TGTGCCAGCCCAGGGTTTGCCACTGAAGCTTTCTTT
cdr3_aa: CASPGFATEAFF

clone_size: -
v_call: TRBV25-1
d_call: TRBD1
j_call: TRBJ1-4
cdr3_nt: TGTGCCAGCAGTGATGTACAGGGGACTAATGAAAAACTGTTTTTT
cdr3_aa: CASSDVQGTNEKLFF

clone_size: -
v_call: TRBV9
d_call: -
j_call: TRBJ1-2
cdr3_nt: TGTGCCAGCAGAGGTACAGGGCAAATTAACTATGGCTACACCTTC
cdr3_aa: CASRGTGQINYGYTF

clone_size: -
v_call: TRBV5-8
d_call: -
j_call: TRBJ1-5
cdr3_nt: TGTGCCAGCAGGTCAGGTCAGCCCCAGCATTTT
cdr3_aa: CASRSGQPQHF

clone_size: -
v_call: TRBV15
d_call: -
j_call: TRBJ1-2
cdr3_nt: TGTGCCACCAGCGGGGCTCGGAGGACAGCCTCCGGCTACACCTTC
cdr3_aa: CATSGARRTASGYTF

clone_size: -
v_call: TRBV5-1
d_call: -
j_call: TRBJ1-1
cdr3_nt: TGCGCCAGCAGCTTGGCCCGGAGCGCTGAAGCTTTCTTT
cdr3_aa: CASSLARSAEAFF

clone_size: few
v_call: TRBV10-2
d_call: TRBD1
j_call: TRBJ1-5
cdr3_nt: TGCGCCAGCAGGGAGGGACAGGTCAATCAGCCCCAGCATTTT
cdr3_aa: CASREGQVNQPQHF

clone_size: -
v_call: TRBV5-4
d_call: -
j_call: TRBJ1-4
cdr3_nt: TGTGCCAGCAGCTCACAGGGCCTCGAGGAAAAACTGTTTTTT
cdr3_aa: CASSSQGLEEKLFF

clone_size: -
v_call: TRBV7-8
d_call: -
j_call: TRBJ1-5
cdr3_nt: TGTGCCAGCAGCGAAGGAGGCAATCAGCCCCAGCATTTT
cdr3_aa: CASSEGGNQPQHF

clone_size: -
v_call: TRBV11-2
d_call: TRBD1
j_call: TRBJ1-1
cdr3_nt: TGTGCCAGCAGCTTAAATTTGATCGGACAGGGTTGGAACACTGAAGCTTTCTTT
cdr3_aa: CASSLNLIGQGWNTEAFF

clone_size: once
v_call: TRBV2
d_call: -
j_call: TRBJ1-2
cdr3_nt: TGTGCCAGCAGTGTAATAGGACAAAACTATGGCTACACCTTC
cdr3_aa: CASSVIGQNYGYTF

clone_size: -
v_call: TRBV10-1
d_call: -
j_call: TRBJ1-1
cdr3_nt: TGCGCCAGCAGTGAGTCGACAGAGAACACTGAAGCTTTCTTT
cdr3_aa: CASSESTENTEAFF

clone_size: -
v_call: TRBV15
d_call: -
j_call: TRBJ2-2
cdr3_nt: TGTGCCACCAGCAGAGATCCAGGGTCCACCGGGGAGCTGTTTTTT
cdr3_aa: CATSRDPGSTGELFF

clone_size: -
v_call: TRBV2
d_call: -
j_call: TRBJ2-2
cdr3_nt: TGTGCCAGCACGGGACTTCGGAACACCGGGGAGCTGTTTTTT
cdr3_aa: CASTGLRNTGELFF

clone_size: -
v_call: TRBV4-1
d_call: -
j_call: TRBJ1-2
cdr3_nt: TGCGCCAGCAGCCAAGATCAGGAGGTCGGGGGCTACACCTTC
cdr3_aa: CASSQDQEVGGYTF

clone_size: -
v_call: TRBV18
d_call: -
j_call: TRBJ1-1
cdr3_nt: TGTGCCAGCCAAATGTCGGGCAGGGACACTGAAGCTTTCTTT
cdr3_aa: CASQMSGRDTEAFF

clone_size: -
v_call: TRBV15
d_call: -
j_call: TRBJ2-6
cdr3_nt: TGTGCCACCAGCAGGGACTTGGGTGGGGCCAACGTCCTGACTTTC
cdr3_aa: CATSRDLGGANVLTF

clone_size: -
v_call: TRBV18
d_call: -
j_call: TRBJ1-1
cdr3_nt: TGTGCCAGCTCACCTCGGGGTATGTCTACGACTGAAGCTTTCTTT
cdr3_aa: CASSPRGMSTTEAFF

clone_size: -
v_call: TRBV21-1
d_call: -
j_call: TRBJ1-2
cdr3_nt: TGTGCCAGCAGCAAAGGGACAGGGGGTGGTCATGGCTACACCTTC
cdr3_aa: CASSKGTGGGHGYTF

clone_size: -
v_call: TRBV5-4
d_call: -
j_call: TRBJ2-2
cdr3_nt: TGTGCCAGCAGCCTAGTACCCCGGGGGGAGCTGTTTTTT
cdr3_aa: CASSLVPRGELFF

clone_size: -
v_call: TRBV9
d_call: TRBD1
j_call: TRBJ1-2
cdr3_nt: TGTGCCAGCAGCGTCGCCGGGACAGGGGTCCCCCATGGCTACACCTTC
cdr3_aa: CASSVAGTGVPHGYTF

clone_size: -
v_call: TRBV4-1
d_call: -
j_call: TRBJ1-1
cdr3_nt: TGCGCCAGCAGCCAACAACAGGGTGGTACCCCTGAAGCTTTCTTT
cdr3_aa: CASSQQQGGTPEAFF

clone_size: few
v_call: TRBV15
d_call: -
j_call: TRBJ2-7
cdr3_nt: TGTGCCACCAGCGTAGGACAGAGGACCTACGAGCAGTACTTC
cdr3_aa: CATSVGQRTYEQYF

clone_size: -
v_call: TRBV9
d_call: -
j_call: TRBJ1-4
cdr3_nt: TGTGCCAGCAGCGTAGACGGCAGGGCGACTAATGAAAAACTGTTTTTT
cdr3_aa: CASSVDGRATNEKLFF

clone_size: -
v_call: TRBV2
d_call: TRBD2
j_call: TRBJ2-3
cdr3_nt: TGTGCCAGCAGCCGACTAGCGGGGGGCCCAGATACGCAGTATTTT
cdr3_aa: CASSRLAGGPDTQYF

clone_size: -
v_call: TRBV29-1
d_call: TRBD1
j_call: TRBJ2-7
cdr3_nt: TGCAGCGCTAGGGACAGGGGAGTAGGAGAGCAGTACTTC
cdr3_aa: CSARDRGVGEQYF

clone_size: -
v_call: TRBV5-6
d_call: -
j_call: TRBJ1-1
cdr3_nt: TGTGCCAGCAGCTTTATCTACACTGAAGCTTTCTTT
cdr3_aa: CASSFIYTEAFF

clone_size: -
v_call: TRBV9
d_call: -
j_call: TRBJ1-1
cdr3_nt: TGTGCCAGCAGCGTAGCTGTCAGGGGTACTGAAGCTTTCTTT
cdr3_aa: CASSVAVRGTEAFF

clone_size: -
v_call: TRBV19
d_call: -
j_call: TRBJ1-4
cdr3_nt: TGTGCCAGTAGTATACAAGAAGGCGGGGGAAAACTGTTTTTT
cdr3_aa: CASSIQEGGGKLFF

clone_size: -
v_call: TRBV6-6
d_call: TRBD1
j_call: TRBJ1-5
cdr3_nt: TGTGCCAGCTCCCGGGACAGGGCTAATCAGCCCCAGCATTTT
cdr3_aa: CASSRDRANQPQHF

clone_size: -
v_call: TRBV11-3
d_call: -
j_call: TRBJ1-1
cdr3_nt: TGTGCCAGCAGCTTAAAGCAAGAAGCTTTCTTT
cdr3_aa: CASSLKQEAFF

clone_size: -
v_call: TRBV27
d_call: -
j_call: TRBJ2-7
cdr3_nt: TGTGCCAGCAGATCACACCTACGCCGGGACAAGTACGAGCAGTACTTC
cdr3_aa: CASRSHLRRDKYEQYF

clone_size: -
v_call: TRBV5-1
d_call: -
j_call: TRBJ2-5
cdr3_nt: TGCGCCAGCAGCTTTAGCAGGGGAGAGGCAGAGACCCAGTACTTC
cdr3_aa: CASSFSRGEAETQYF

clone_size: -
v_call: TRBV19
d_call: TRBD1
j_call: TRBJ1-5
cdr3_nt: TGTGCCAGTAGTATGATTTTCGTCACGGACAGGGTGCATTTT
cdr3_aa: CASSMIFVTDRVHF

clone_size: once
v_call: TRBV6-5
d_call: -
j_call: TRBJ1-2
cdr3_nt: TGTGCCAGCAGTTACTCCGACAGGAACTATGGCTACACCTTC
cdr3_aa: CASSYSDRNYGYTF

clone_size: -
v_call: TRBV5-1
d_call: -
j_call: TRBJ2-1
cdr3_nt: TGCGCCAGCAGCTTGGAGGGGGTTGCTGGTCATGAGCAGTTCTTC
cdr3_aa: CASSLEGVAGHEQFF

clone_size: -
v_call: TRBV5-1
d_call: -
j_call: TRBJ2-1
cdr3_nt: TGCGCCAGCAGCTCGGAGGGGGCCCGGCTCGATGAGCAGTTCTTC
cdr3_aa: CASSSEGARLDEQFF

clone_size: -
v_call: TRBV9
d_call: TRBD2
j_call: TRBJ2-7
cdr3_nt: TGTGCCAGCAGCGTAGGACTAGCTGACGAGCAGTACTTC
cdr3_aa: CASSVGLADEQYF

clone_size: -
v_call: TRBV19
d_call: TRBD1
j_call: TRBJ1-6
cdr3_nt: TGTGCCAGTAGTATCGGCACAGGGGGTAGTTTTGGTTCACCCCTCCACTTT
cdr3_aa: CASSIGTGGSFGSPLHF